The following is a T cell receptor (beta chain) sequence with its context. Its antigen specificity is not known. Per-base qualities were not stored, and no clone one base away is much larger. The data originate from a study of T-cell memory formation after mild COVID-19 (dated by TCRdb to about 2021). For context, the study as a whole: Most TCR sequence clusters were specific to one of the two donors. In a couple of donors, T-cell clones that expanded and contracted after mild COVID-19 were tracked by sequencing TCRalpha and TCRbeta repertoires over time. The cohort was made up of two young adult volunteers, one female and one male, who were previously healthy. Paper-wide results and their limitations: Contracting CD4+ clones turned up mainly in the CM and EM memory subsets, whereas EMRA was where CD8+ clones were enriched. Clones contracting from day 15 to 85 had balanced CD4/CD8 phenotypes, while a second wave expanding from day 15 to 37 was biased towards CD4+. Some responding clones were detected in pre-infection memory, which suggested that pre-existing cross-reactive memory T cells had joined the SARS-CoV-2 response. The study covered only a couple of mild cases, and larger cohorts including severe cases with pre-infection samples were considered necessary. SARS-CoV-2 specificity of the second-wave clones peaking on day 37 was not confirmed.

Ficoll-Paque density gradient centrifugation was used to isolate PBMCs. The V end gives up 6 bases and the J end 5 bases, leaving 11 bases in the junction not matched to a gene. Based on the germline V gene, the CDR1 and CDR2 sequences are SGHTA and FQGNSA. Measured from the cysteine to the phenylalanine, the CDR3 is 15 residues long. The only DNA kept is the CDR3, 45 bases in frame from the first base. Sequencing relied on an Illumina NovaSeq 6000. TCRalpha and TCRbeta cDNA libraries were built by 5'RACE with constant-segment primers, adding sample barcodes and unique molecular identifiers. RNA was extracted from every sample with Trizol reagent. Amplification of the libraries took two PCR steps, and the second step added a second sample barcode plus Illumina TruSeq adapters. Libraries were sequenced on an Illumina NovaSeq with 2 x 150 bp paired-end reads. The original pipeline was this. Reads were demultiplexed and collapsed into UMI-guided consensus sequences with migec v1.2.7. Using mixcr v2.1.11, the UMI consensuses were aligned to TRA and TRB V and J templates and assembled into clonotypes. Clonotypes were classified as expanded or contracted when called significant by both edgeR and NoisET, with noise models trained on biological replicates. For edgeR calls, the thresholds were a false discovery rate-adjusted p below 0.01 and a log2 fold-change of 1. As an exploratory analysis of dynamics, PCA with hierarchical clustering was applied to max-normalized trajectories of the 1000 most abundant clonotypes. Separately sequenced CD4+ and CD8+ repertoires were used to assign a CD4 or CD8 phenotype to each responding clone. TCRdb redid the processing of the public reads, applying fastp at Q25 and MiXCR, and retained in-frame beta chains. When rows share a CDR3 protein, they turn into one entry using the most common DNA and genes. TCRdb assigned the V and J calls; the authors' analysis was not used. In this sample the table shows 350,000 or so distinct CDR3 sequences, 10% to 15% of which occur a single time. The ten biggest clones cover over 20% of the sample.

The specimen sequenced was PBMCs or a T cell subset sorted from them (not recorded which). Recombination linked TRBV7-2 to TRBJ2-5; the central 8 bases match TRBD1. This clonotype originated in a man younger than 35 who had mild COVID-19 (a few samples of this study predate the infection). The sample titles of this study are shuffled in the database, so cell type and time point are left out; the donor was told from shared clones. This receptor carries the CDR3 CASRPGTGGWETQYF. The nucleotides are TGTGCCAGCAGGCCGGGAACAGGGGGATGGGAGACCCAGTACTTC.